Presented here are 25 T cell receptor beta chains from one specimen sequenced in a study of graft-versus-host responses after intestinal transplantation (dated by TCRdb to the early 2020s). The label giving this sample's time point can be read as: cells obtained before transplantation from donor or recipient. Library preparation employed the immunoSEQ multiplex PCR assay. Not all clones reach the TCRdb copy of this immuneACCESS table, which keeps in-frame sequences only. Checked studies attribute under half of the gap to unresolved V genes and leave the rest unexplained. The table for this sample lists about 28,000 clones; about four fifths of them were counted only once. More than 15% of the sample lies in the top ten. These TCRs' antigens remain unknown. The starting material was unstimulated CD8+ T cells sorted from spleen or lymph node cells, obtained before intestinal transplant. The receptors derive from a human donor who received an intestinal transplant.

This clone is medium-sized by share. The V gene is TRBV27, the J gene TRBJ2-1; 9 bases are shared with TRBD2. This CDR3 is 15 amino acids long. With 2 bases clipped from V and 9 bases from J, the junction kept 8 bases outside the gene matches. Germline V gene lookup returns CDR1 MNHEY and CDR2 SMNVEV (reference sequence). The CDR3, as DNA: TGTGCCAGCAGTTTAATCTTCAGTAGCGGGGGTGAGCAGTTCTTC. It encodes CASSLIFSSGGEQFF.

The chain uses TRBV7-3 and TRBJ2-7, with a possible D match to TRBD1 (6 bases). CDR1 and CDR2 (germline): SGHTA, FQGTGA. There are 16 residues in the CDR3. V was clipped by 0 bases and J by 2 bases, with 14 bases between them. Here the CDR3 reads CASSLTPFTGTYEQYF. DNA of the CDR3: TGTGCCAGCAGCTTAACGCCGTTCACAGGGACCTACGAGCAGTACTTC.

The CDR3 bases are TGTGCCAGCAGTGTTACTAGCGGGGGTTACGAGCAGTACTTC. Amino acids: CASSVTSGGYEQYF. The V and J genes are TRBV2 and TRBJ2-7, with TRBD2 identical over 11 bases. The CDR3 spans 14 residues. CDR1 SNHLY and CDR2 FYNNEI come from the germline V gene. V was clipped by 4 bases and J by 4 bases; unmatched bases: 3.

The genes are TRBV6-1 and TRBJ2-3; TRBD1 agrees at 8 bases. The CDR3 is made up of 14 amino acids. Trimming cost V 8 bases and J 5 bases; bases outside gene matches: 9. The germline gives CDR1 MNHNS, CDR2 SASEGT. The CDR3 DNA is TGTGCCAGCGAAGACAGGGGAGGAGGAGATACGCAGTATTTT. It yields the protein CASEDRGGGDTQYF.

This chain links TRBV6-1 with TRBJ2-3; 9 bases are shared with TRBD1. CDR1 and CDR2 from the germline V gene are MNHNS and SASEGT. This CDR3 comprises 14 residues. After removal of 8 bases from V and 4 bases from J, the junction contained 7 bases not matched to a gene. CDR3 sequence (DNA): TGTGCCAGCGGGGGACAGGGATTCCCAGATACGCAGTATTTT. Translation gives CASGGQGFPDTQYF.

The chain is built from TRBV29-1 and TRBJ2-3; 7 bases align to TRBD1. CDR3 size: 15 residues. The germline V gene has CDR1 SQVTM and CDR2 ANQGSEA. The ends lost 0 bases at V and 2 bases at J; junction bases unmatched: 5. The CDR3 spells CSVEEGQGDTDTQYF. The CDR3 DNA is TGCAGCGTTGAAGAGGGTCAGGGGGACACAGATACGCAGTATTTT.

The rearrangement links TRBV6-6 to TRBJ2-5, with 7 positions matching TRBD2. This CDR3 has 13 amino acids. J lost 1 base, V lost 6 bases, and 2 bases had no gene match. Germline values: CDR1 MNHNY, CDR2 SVGAGI (reference sequence). CDR3 protein: CASRAGTQETQYF. The CDR3 DNA sequence: TGTGCCAGCAGAGCGGGAACCCAAGAGACCCAGTACTTC.

This chain joins TRBV12-2 and TRBJ1-5; whether TRBD1, the table's D call, matches the DNA was not checked. TRBV12-2 is deemed a pseudogene. This CDR3 is built from 14 residues. The CDR3 nucleotides are TGTGCAAGTCGCTTAGCGACAGGGGAAAAGCCCCAGCATTTT. Its translation: CASRLATGEKPQHF.

In its sample, this clone is medium-sized. This chain joins TRBV5-1 and TRBJ1-1; no clear D gene. The CDR3 has 14 amino acids. Trimming left V 2 bases short and J 0 bases short, with 8 bases between. Germline CDR1 and CDR2: SGHRS and YFSETQ. The CDR3 coding sequence is TGCGCCAGCAGCTTTGACAACATGAACACTGAAGCTTTCTTT. This sequence encodes CASSFDNMNTEAFF.

This chain uses TRBV27 with TRBJ2-1; TRBD2 matches at 12 bases. V dropped 2 bases and J dropped 8; count of bases not matched to a gene: 7. CDR3 length: 16 amino acids. Looked up from germline, CDR1 is MNHEY and CDR2 is SMNVEV (reference sequence). The CDR3: CASSLGLAGGPDEQFF. The CDR3 DNA reads as TGTGCCAGCAGTTTAGGTCTAGCGGGAGGGCCAGATGAGCAGTTCTTC.

The chain recombines TRBV29-1 with TRBJ2-7; D ambiguous. V dropped 4 bases and J dropped 6 bases, with 13 bases sitting between them. Germline-derived CDR1 and CDR2 are SQVTM and ANQGSEA. The CDR3 covers 12 residues. The CDR3 protein is CSVVDTFAEQYF. In nucleotides, the CDR3 is TGCAGCGTTGTTGACACCTTCGCCGAGCAGTACTTC.

This chain links TRBV4-2 with TRBJ1-3; possibly TRBD1 for D (5 bases). Germline CDR1 is LGHNA and CDR2 is YNFKEQ. This CDR3 has 15 amino acids. Trimming cost V 0 bases and J 8 bases, with 14 bases left between them. The CDR3 DNA is TGTGCCAGCAGCCAAGAAACGGGGGATGTAGACACCATATATTTT. It translates to CASSQETGDVDTIYF.

The V gene is TRBV9, the J gene TRBJ1-1; the D gene is possibly TRBD1 (6 bases). V lost 4 bases, J lost 1 base, and 14 bases lay in between. The length of the CDR3 is 15 residues. Germline CDR1 SGDLS, CDR2 YYNGEE. The CDR3 here is CASSLTGTKNTEAFF. The CDR3 DNA is TGTGCCAGCAGCCTGACCGGGACAAAGAACACTGAAGCTTTCTTT.

The V gene is TRBV4-2, the J gene TRBJ2-7, with TRBD1 matching over 9 bases. Germline lookup yields CDR1 LGHNA and CDR2 YNFKEQ. V was clipped by 0 bases and J by 3 bases; unmatched bases: 3. The CDR3 length is 15 residues. CDR3 nucleotides: TGTGCCAGCAGCCAAGAAACGGACAGGGGCTACGAGCAGTACTTC. Translation gives CASSQETDRGYEQYF.

The gene calls are TRBV4-2 and TRBJ2-4; 7 nucleotides align to TRBD2. Germline V lookup: CDR1 LGHNA, CDR2 YNFKEQ. The CDR3 is 17 amino acids. The trim removed 4 bases at V and 0 bases at J, leaving 9 bases unmatched. The CDR3 coding sequence is TGTGCCAGCAGCCGCACTACTAGCGATCTAGCCAAAAACATTCAGTACTTC. Protein sequence: CASSRTTSDLAKNIQYF.

This rearrangement joins TRBV14 to TRBJ2-1; 9 bases are a match to TRBD2. Unmatched junction bases numbered 8, after V lost 0 bases and J lost 5 bases. This CDR3 has 17 amino acids. CDR1 is SGHDN, CDR2 FVKESK, per germline. CDR3 amino acids: CASSQESGLAGNNEQFF. The CDR3, as DNA: TGTGCCAGCAGCCAAGAATCAGGGCTAGCGGGGAACAATGAGCAGTTCTTC.

J is TRBJ1-1 and V is TRBV14; the D is unclear. CDR3 size: 14 residues. V was cut by 0 bases and J by 4 bases, with 9 bases left in between. Germline CDR1 is SGHDN and CDR2 is FVKESK. CDR3 amino acids: CASSQDSPFTEAFF. DNA of the CDR3: TGTGCCAGCAGCCAAGATAGCCCATTCACTGAAGCTTTCTTT.

This rearrangement joins TRBV7-9 to TRBJ2-4, with 9 positions matching TRBD1. Unmatched junction bases numbered 7, after V lost 5 bases and J lost 8 bases. The CDR3 extends over 14 amino acids. Germline CDR1 reads SEHNR; CDR2 reads FQNEAQ (reference sequence). CDR3 DNA: TGTGCCAGCAGCCCGAGGGACAGGGTATACATTCAGTACTTC. Its protein is CASSPRDRVYIQYF.

The gene calls are TRBV27 and TRBJ1-1; weak D call: TRBD1 (5 bases). This CDR3 region has 13 residues. Between the trimmed V and J ends, which lost 6 bases and 4 bases, there was a span of 12 bases. The germline V gene has CDR1 MNHEY and CDR2 SMNVEV (reference sequence). CDR3 sequence reads: CASSWAGGTEAFF. DNA of the CDR3: TGTGCCAGCAGCTGGGCCGGGGGCACTGAAGCTTTCTTT.

The V call is TRBV11-2, the J call TRBJ2-7, with a possible D match to TRBD2 (6 bases). Between the trimmed V and J ends, which lost 1 base and 1 base, there was a span of 17 bases. CDR3 length: 17 residues. CDR1 and CDR2 from the germline V gene are SGHAT and FQNNGV. CDR3 region: CASSLGVGGPRSYEQYF. The CDR3 region has the DNA TGTGCCAGCAGCTTAGGGGTCGGGGGACCGAGATCCTACGAGCAGTACTTC. The full variable domain, its missing parts supplied by reference TRBV11-2 and TRBJ2-7, is EAGVAQSPRYKIIEKRQSVAFWCNPISGHATLYWYQQILGQGPKLLIQFQNNGVVDDSQLPKDRFSAERLKGVDSTLKIQPAKLEDSAVYLCASSLGVGGPRSYEQYFGPGTRLTVT.

The chain carries TRBV4-2 and TRBJ2-1, with TRBD2 matching over 10 bases. Germline values: CDR1 LGHNA, CDR2 YNFKEQ. The CDR3 length is 14 residues. J gave up 5 bases and V 4 bases, and 2 bases lay outside the gene matches. The CDR3 nucleotides read TGTGCCAGCAGCCTAGGACTAGCGGACAATGAGCAGTTCTTC. It translates to CASSLGLADNEQFF.

The rearrangement joins TRBV28 to TRBJ2-7, with a weak D call TRBD2 (6 bases). Trimming stripped 3 bases from V and 2 bases from J, with 17 bases between. Germline V gene sequence: CDR1 MDHEN, CDR2 SYDVKM. The CDR3 length is 16 residues. The CDR3 protein is CASSLEGLSWAYEQYF. CDR3 in DNA: TGTGCCAGCAGTTTGGAGGGGCTCTCGTGGGCCTACGAGCAGTACTTC.

This clone was found a few times. J is TRBJ2-1 and V is TRBV28, with TRBD2 matching 9 bases. The junction had 7 bases not matched to a gene; V was cut back by 1 base and J by 9 bases. Looked up from germline, CDR1 is MDHEN and CDR2 is SYDVKM. The CDR3 is 15 amino acids. CDR3 in amino acids: CASSLFAGGWSEQFF. CDR3 DNA sequence: TGTGCCAGCAGTTTATTCGCGGGAGGGTGGAGTGAGCAGTTCTTC.

This chain links TRBV27 with TRBJ2-7, with D uncertain. Germline V gives CDR1 MNHEY, CDR2 SMNVEV (reference sequence). This CDR3 comprises 13 residues. Trimming took 3 bases from V and 2 from J, leaving 8 bases between them. CDR3 protein: CASSFDTTYEQYF. The DNA of the CDR3 is TGTGCCAGCAGTTTCGACACGACCTACGAGCAGTACTTC.

This chain connects TRBV15 to TRBJ1-1; 9 bases agree with TRBD1. Trimming cost V 5 bases and J 0 bases; bases outside gene matches: 4. The germline CDR1 and CDR2 sequences are LNHNV and YYDKDF (reference sequence). The CDR3 has 15 amino acids. The CDR3 bases are TGTGCCACCAGCGTTGACAGGGGGATGAACACTGAAGCTTTCTTT. Amino acids: CATSVDRGMNTEAFF.